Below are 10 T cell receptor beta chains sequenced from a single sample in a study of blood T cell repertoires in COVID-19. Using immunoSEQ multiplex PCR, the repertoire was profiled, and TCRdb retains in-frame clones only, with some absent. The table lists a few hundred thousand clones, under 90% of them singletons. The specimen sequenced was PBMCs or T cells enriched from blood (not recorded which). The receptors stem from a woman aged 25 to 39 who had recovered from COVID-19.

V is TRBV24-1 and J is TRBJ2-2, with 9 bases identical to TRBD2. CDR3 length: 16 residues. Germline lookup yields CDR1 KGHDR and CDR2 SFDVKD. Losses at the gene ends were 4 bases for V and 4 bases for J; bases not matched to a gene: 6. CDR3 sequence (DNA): TGTGCCACCAGTGAGCCGACTAGCGGAGCCACCGGGGAGCTGTTTTTT. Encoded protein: CATSEPTSGATGELFF.

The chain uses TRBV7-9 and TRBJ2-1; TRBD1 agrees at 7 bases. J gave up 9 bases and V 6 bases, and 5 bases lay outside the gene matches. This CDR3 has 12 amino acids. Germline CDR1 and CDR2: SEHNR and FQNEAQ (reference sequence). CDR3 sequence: CASRTGFGEQFF. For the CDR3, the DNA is TGTGCCAGCAGGACAGGGTTCGGTGAGCAGTTCTTC.

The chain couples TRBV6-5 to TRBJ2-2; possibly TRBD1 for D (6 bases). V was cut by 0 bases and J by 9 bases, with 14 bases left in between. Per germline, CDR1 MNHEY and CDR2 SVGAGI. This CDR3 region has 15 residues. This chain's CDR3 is CASSYSQGIGRELFF. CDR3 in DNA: TGTGCCAGCAGTTACTCACAGGGAATTGGCCGGGAGCTGTTTTTT.

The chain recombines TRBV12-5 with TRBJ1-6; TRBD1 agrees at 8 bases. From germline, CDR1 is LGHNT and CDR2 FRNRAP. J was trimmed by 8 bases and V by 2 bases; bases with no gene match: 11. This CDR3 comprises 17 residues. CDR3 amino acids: CASGLLQGQVSDSPLHF. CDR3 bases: TGTGCTAGTGGTTTGCTTCAGGGACAGGTATCGGATTCACCCCTCCACTTT.

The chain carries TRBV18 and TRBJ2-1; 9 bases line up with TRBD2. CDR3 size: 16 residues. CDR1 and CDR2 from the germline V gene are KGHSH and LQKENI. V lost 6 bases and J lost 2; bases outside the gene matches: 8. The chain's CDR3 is CASSGGSGGTYNEQFF. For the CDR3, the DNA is TGTGCCAGCTCCGGTGGGAGCGGGGGGACCTACAATGAGCAGTTCTTC.

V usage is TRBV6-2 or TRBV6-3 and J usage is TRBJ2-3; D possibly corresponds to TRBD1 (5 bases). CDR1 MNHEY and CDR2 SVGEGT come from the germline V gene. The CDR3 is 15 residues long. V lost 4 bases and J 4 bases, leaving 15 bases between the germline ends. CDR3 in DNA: TGTGCCAGCAGTTTAACGTCAGGGCCCTCAGATACGCAGTATTTT. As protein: CASSLTSGPSDTQYF.

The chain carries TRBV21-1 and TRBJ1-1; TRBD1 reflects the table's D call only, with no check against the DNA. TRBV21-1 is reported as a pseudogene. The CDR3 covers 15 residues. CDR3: CASSTIQGAWAEAFF. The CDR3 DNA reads TGTGCCAGCAGCACAATACAGGGGGCATGGGCTGAAGCTTTCTTT.

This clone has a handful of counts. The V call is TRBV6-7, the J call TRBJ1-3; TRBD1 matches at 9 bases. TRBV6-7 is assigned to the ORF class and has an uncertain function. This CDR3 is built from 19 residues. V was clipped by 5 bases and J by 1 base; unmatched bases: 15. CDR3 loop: CASSHLGTGTVPSGNTIYF. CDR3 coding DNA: TGTGCCAGCAGTCACTTAGGGACAGGGACTGTCCCGTCTGGAAACACCATATATTTT.

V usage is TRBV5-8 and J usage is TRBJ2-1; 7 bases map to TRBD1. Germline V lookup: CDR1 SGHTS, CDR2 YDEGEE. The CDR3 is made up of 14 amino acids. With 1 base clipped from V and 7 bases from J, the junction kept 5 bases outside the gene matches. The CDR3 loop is CASSLFAGGNEQFF. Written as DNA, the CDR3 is TGTGCCAGCAGCTTGTTTGCAGGGGGAAATGAGCAGTTCTTC. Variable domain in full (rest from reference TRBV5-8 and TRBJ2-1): EAGVTQSPTHLIKTRGQQATLRCSPISGHTSVYWYQQALGLGLQFLLWYDEGEERNRGNFPPRFSGRQFPNYSSELNVNALELEDSALYLCASSLFAGGNEQFFGPGTRLTVL.

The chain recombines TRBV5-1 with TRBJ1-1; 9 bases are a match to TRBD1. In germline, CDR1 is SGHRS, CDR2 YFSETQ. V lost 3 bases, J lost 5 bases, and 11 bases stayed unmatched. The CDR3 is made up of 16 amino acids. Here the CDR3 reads CASSSGTGLKRTEAFF. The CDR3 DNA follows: TGCGCCAGCAGCTCCGGGACAGGGCTCAAAAGGACTGAAGCTTTCTTT.